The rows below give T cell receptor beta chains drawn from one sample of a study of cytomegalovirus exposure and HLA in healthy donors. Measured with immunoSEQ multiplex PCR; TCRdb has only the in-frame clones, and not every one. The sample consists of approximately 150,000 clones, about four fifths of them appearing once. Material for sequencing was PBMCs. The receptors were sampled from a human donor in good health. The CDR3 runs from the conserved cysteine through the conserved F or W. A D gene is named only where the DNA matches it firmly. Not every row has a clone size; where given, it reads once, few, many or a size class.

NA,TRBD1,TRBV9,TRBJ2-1,TGTGCCAGCAGCCTCCTACCGGGACAGGGAGGGGGTGAGCAGTTCTTC,CASSLLPGQGGGEQFF
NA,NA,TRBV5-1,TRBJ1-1,TGCGCCAGCAGCACCGGCGGGGGGCTGGACACTGAAGCTTTCTTT,CASSTGGGLDTEAFF
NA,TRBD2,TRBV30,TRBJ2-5,TGTGCCTGGAGTGTGGGACTACTCCGGGAGACCCAGTACTTC,CAWSVGLLRETQYF
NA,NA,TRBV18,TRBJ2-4,TGTGCCAGCTCACCACCGGCAAGGCGCGGGTCAAGAAAAAACATTCAGTACTTC,CASSPPARRGSRKNIQYF
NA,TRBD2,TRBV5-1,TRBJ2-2,TGCGCCAGCAGCCCGGGGGCCGGACTAGCGGGAGCTGTAGGGGAGCTGTTTTTT,CASSPGAGLAGAVGELFF
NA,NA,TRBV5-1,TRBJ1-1,TGCGCCAGCAGCTTGCGAGCGGGGATCTCTGAAGCTTTCTTT,CASSLRAGISEAFF
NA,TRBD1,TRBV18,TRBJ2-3,TGTGCCAGCTCATCCGGGACAGGGGGAACAGATACGCAGTATTTT,CASSSGTGGTDTQYF
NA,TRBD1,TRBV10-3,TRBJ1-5,TGTGCCATCAGTGAGTCAGGGACAGACAATCAGCCCCAGCATTTT,CAISESGTDNQPQHF
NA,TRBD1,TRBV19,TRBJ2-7,TGTGCCACGAGCTGGAGGGGGACAGGGGCCGCCGTGGGCTACGAGCAGTACTTC,CATSWRGTGAAVGYEQYF
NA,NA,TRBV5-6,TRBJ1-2,TGTGCCAGCAGCTTGGTGGTCGAGGGTGAGAGTCGTGGCTACACCTTC,CASSLVVEGESRGYTF
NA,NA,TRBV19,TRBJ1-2,TGTGCCAGTAGTATAGATCTAGAGACTTCCTATGGCTACACCTTC,CASSIDLETSYGYTF
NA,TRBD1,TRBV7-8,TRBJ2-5,TGTGCCAGCAGCAGTCGACAGGGTGATACGGAGACCCAGTACTTC,CASSSRQGDTETQYF
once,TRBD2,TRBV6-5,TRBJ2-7,TGTGCCAGCAGTTACTCGCCTAGCGGGAGAGTATACGAGCAGTACTTC,CASSYSPSGRVYEQYF
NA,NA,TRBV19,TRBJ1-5,TGTGCCAGTAGTGTGCAGGGGTCTAGAAATCAGCCCCAGCATTTT,CASSVQGSRNQPQHF
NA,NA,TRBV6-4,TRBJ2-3,TGTGCCAGCAGTGAAAGCGGCGGGGGCACAGATACGCAGTATTTT,CASSESGGGTDTQYF
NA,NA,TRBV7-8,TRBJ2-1,TGTGCCAGCAGCGCTGACATTAGCTCCTACAATGAGCAGTTCTTC,CASSADISSYNEQFF
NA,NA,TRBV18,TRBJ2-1,TGTGCCAGCTCACCCGGGACTCGCCACAATGAGCAGTTCTTC,CASSPGTRHNEQFF
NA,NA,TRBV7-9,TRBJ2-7,TGTTCCAGCAGCTTGTTTCAGGATTCAAACGAGCAGTACTTC,CSSSLFQDSNEQYF
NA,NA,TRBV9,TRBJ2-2,TGTGCCAGCAGCGGGACATCGTACACCGGGGAGCTGTTTTTT,CASSGTSYTGELFF
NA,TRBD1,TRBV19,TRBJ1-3,TGTGCCAGTAGTGGGCCGGGACAGTCTGGAAACACCATATATTTT,CASSGPGQSGNTIYF
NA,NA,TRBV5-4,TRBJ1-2,TGTGCCAGCAGCTTGCAGACAGGATACTATGGCTACACCTTC,CASSLQTGYYGYTF
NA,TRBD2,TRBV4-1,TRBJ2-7,TGCGCCAGCAGCCCTAAAGCGGGAGGTTACGAGCAGTACTTC,CASSPKAGGYEQYF
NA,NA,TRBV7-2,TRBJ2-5,TGTGCCAGCAGCTTAGGGTCAGCGGCCCGACAAGAGACCCAGTACTTC,CASSLGSAARQETQYF
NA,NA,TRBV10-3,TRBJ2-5,TGTGCCATCAGTGAGTCTACTTGCGGTCACCAAGAGACCCAGTACTTC,CAISESTCGHQETQYF
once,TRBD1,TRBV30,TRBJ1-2,TGTGCCTGGAGCACCCCGGACAGGAGAAACTATGGCTACACCTTC,CAWSTPDRRNYGYTF
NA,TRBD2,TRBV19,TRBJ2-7,TGTGCCAGTAGTATACGCGGGAGTACCTACGAGCAGTACTTC,CASSIRGSTYEQYF
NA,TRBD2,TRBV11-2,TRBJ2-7,TGTGCCAGCAGCCGGACTAGCGCGTACGAGCAGTACTTC,CASSRTSAYEQYF
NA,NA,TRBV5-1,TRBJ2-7,TGCGCCAGCAGCTTGTTGTGGGAGTCAACCTACGAGCAGTACTTC,CASSLLWESTYEQYF
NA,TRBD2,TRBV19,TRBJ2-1,TGTGCCAGTAGTCGCATCCGGGGAGCGGGAGGCCTAAGCTCCTACAATGAGCAGTTCTTC,CASSRIRGAGGLSSYNEQFF
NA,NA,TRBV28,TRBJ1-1,TGTGCCAGCAGTTTTACCGTGGGGACAACCCGCCGGGCTTTCTTT,CASSFTVGTTRRAFF
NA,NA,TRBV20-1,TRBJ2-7,TGCAGTGCTGGGGACTCCGCCGAGCAGTACTTC,CSAGDSAEQYF
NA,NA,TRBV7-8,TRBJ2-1,TGTGCCAGCAGCTTGAGAAGATCGGAGATGAGCTCCTACAATGAGCAGTTCTTC,CASSLRRSEMSSYNEQFF
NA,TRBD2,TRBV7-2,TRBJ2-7,TGTGCCAGCCAACGGGGGGGTTCATCCTACGAGCAGTACTTC,CASQRGGSSYEQYF
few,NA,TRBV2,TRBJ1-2,TGTGCCAGCAGCCTGACAGCTAACTATGGCTACACCTTC,CASSLTANYGYTF
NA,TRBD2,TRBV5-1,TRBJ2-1,TGCGCCAGCAGCTCTAGCGGGAGGGCCTCCTACAATGAGCAGTTCTTC,CASSSSGRASYNEQFF
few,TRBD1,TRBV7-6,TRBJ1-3,TGTGCCAGCAGCCAAGGGACAGTAGCAGCCGCGGCGGGCGGCACCATATATTTT,CASSQGTVAAAAGGTIYF
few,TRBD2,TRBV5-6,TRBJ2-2,TGTGCCAGCAGCTTGTCGGGGGGGCGTGTCACCGGGGAGCTGTTTTTT,CASSLSGGRVTGELFF
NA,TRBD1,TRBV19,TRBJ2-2,TGTGCCACTGGAAGGGGACAGACATACACCGGGGAGCTGTTTTTT,CATGRGQTYTGELFF
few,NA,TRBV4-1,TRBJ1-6,TGCGCCAGCAGCCAAGCCGGGGGGGGAGTGAATTCACCCCTCCACTTT,CASSQAGGGVNSPLHF
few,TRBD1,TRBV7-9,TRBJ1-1,TGTGCCAGCAGCCGCTTGGGACAGGGAATCGGGTTTGGCACTGAAGCTTTCTTT,CASSRLGQGIGFGTEAFF
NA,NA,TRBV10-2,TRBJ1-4,TGCGCCAGCAGTGAGTCGAAGAAGGGGAAACTGTTTTTT,CASSESKKGKLFF
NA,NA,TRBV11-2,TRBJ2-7,TGTGCCAGCAGCTTAGACAGTAACTACGAGCAGTACTTC,CASSLDSNYEQYF
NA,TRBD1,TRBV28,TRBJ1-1,TGTGCCAGCAGACCGGCAGGGGGCGCGGGGCCTGAAGCTTTCTTT,CASRPAGGAGPEAFF
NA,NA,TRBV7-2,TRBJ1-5,TGTGCCAGCAGCGCCTCCTATAGCAATCAGCCCCAGCATTTT,CASSASYSNQPQHF
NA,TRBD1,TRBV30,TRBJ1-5,TGTGCCTGGGGCCTAAGGACAGGCAACAATCAGCCCCAGCATTTT,CAWGLRTGNNQPQHF
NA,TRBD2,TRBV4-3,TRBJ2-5,TGCGCCAGCGCGGGAGGAACCCAAGAGACCCAGTACTTC,CASAGGTQETQYF
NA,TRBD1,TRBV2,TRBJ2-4,TGTGCCAGCGGGGCCGGGACAGGGGTATCAAACATTCAGTACTTC,CASGAGTGVSNIQYF
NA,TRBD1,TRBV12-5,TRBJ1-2,TGTGCTAGTGGTAGGACCGGGACAGTAGGTTTTATAGGCTACACCTTC,CASGRTGTVGFIGYTF
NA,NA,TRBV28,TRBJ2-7,TGTGCCAGCAGTTTACAGGGACGGGGGTCCTACGAGCAGTACTTC,CASSLQGRGSYEQYF
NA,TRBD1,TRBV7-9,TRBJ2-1,TGTGCCAGCAGCTGGACACCGGGACAGGTAATAAACGAGCAGTTCTTC,CASSWTPGQVINEQFF
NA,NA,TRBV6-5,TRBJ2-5,TGTGCCAGCAGGAGAAAGGAGACCCAGTACTTC,CASRRKETQYF
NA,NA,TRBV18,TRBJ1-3,TGTGCCAGCTCACCTCTAGGCAGGGATGGAAACACCATATATTTT,CASSPLGRDGNTIYF
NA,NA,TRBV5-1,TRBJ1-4,TGCGCCAGCAGCTTGGAGGCAGGGCGTGAAAAACTGTTTTTT,CASSLEAGREKLFF
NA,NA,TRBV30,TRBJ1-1,TGTGCCTGGAGTGTACTCAAGGGGGACACTGAAGCTTTCTTT,CAWSVLKGDTEAFF